Listed here are 27 T cell receptor beta chains from one sample, sequenced in a study of identical twins. TCRdb analysed the 5' RACE reads with MiXCR anew, one entry per CDR3 protein. The sample lists roughly 200,000 distinct CDR3 sequences, under 10% occurring once. These same data were also listed under a study on yellow fever vaccine responses in identical twins.

Specimen: memory (CD45RO+) T cells sorted from blood. The receptors here all came from a woman aged 18 to 35 in good health.

The chain links TRBV11-2 to TRBJ2-3; no definite D call. Trimming took 5 bases from V and 9 from J, leaving 15 bases between them. Germline lookup yields CDR1 SGHAT and CDR2 FQNNGV. The CDR3 contains 13 residues. The CDR3 protein is CASSRLHPDTQYF. The DNA for the CDR3 is TGTGCCAGCAGCCGGCTTCATCCTGACACGCAGTATTTT. Combining the CDR3 with reference TRBV11-2 and TRBJ2-3 gives the whole variable domain EAGVAQSPRYKIIEKRQSVAFWCNPISGHATLYWYQQILGQGPKLLIQFQNNGVVDDSQLPKDRFSAERLKGVDSTLKIQPAKLEDSAVYLCASSRLHPDTQYFGPGTRLTVL.

This clonotype was observed a handful of times. The rearrangement links TRBV4-3 to TRBJ2-7; D not certain. The V gene's germline CDR1 is LGHNA and CDR2 YSLEER. There are 13 residues in the CDR3. The V end lost 0 bases, the J end lost 6 bases, and 9 bases lay between the germline ends. The chain's CDR3 is CASSQDRLLEQYF. CDR3 in DNA: TGCGCCAGCAGCCAAGATCGCCTCCTCGAGCAGTACTTC.

The CDR3 DNA is TGTGCCAGCAGCCAAGCGAAGGACAGGTTGAAGGGGAGCAATCAGCCCCAGCATTTT. Its protein product is CASSQAKDRLKGSNQPQHF. The chain uses TRBV14 and TRBJ1-5; 7 bases line up with TRBD1. The J segment lost 1 base and the V segment lost 1 base, leaving 13 bases of the junction unmatched. Germline V gene lookup returns CDR1 SGHDN and CDR2 FVKESK. The length of the CDR3 is 19 residues.

This clonotype was counted ten times or more. The chain is built from TRBV28 and TRBJ2-1; 10 positions agree with TRBD2. The germline V gene encodes CDR1 MDHEN and CDR2 SYDVKM. The CDR3 has 14 residues. Trimming cost V 4 bases and J 3 bases; bases outside gene matches: 0. The CDR3 loop reads CASSSSGSYNEQFF. The CDR3, as DNA: TGTGCCAGCAGTTCTAGCGGGAGCTACAATGAGCAGTTCTTC.

The chain couples TRBV20-1 to TRBJ1-2; D uncertain. CDR1 is DFQATT and CDR2 is SNEGSKA in the germline V gene (reference sequence). V gave up 4 bases and J gave up 8 bases, with 23 bases separating them. This CDR3 has 15 residues. CDR3 DNA sequence: TGCAGTGCTACTCGGGAGGCCACCACGGCGGGGGGCTACACCTTC. Amino acid sequence: CSATREATTAGGYTF.

This clonotype was detected ten times or more. The chain links TRBV12-3 or TRBV12-4 to TRBJ1-4, with unresolved D. This CDR3 spans 14 amino acids. Between the trimmed V and J ends, which lost 3 bases and 4 bases, there was a span of 9 bases. This CDR3 reads CASSLWGFNEKLFF. The DNA of the CDR3 is TGTGCCAGCAGTTTGTGGGGATTTAATGAAAAACTGTTTTTT.

This clonotype was seen repeatedly, ten times or more. The V and J genes are TRBV20-1 and TRBJ1-1; 7 positions match TRBD1. Trimming removed 4 bases from V and 2 bases from J; junction bases left unmatched: 10. The CDR3 length is 15 residues. In germline, CDR1 is DFQATT, CDR2 SNEGSKA (reference sequence). The CDR3 here is CSAINPGTANTEAFF. DNA for the CDR3: TGCAGTGCTATAAACCCGGGGACAGCCAACACTGAAGCTTTCTTT.

This clonotype appeared once. The rearrangement uses TRBV20-1 and TRBJ2-1; possible D gene TRBD2, 7 bases. From germline, CDR1 is DFQATT and CDR2 SNEGSKA (reference sequence). This CDR3 region has 14 residues. V shed 3 bases and J shed 4 bases, with 13 bases lying between them. The CDR3 sequence is CSASAGAQYNEQFF. CDR3 coding DNA: TGCAGTGCTAGTGCGGGGGCCCAGTACAATGAGCAGTTCTTC.

This chain joins TRBV7-6 and TRBJ2-2, with D hard to call. Germline V gives CDR1 SGHVS, CDR2 FNYEAQ. CDR3 length equals 14 residues. The ends were cut back, 4 bases at V and 4 bases at J, with 10 bases in the middle. The CDR3, as DNA: TGTGCCAGCAGCTCCAGGCCGGGCACCGGGGAGCTGTTTTTT. As protein: CASSSRPGTGELFF.

This clonotype was observed many times. The rearrangement links TRBV5-1 to TRBJ2-6; D not certain. Trimming removed 4 bases from V and 0 bases from J, with 11 bases in between. Germline CDR1 is SGHRS and CDR2 is YFSETQ. The CDR3 totals 16 residues. The CDR3 region has the DNA TGCGCCAGCAGCCTGCATACGCCCTCTGGGGCCAACGTCCTGACTTTC. Amino acids: CASSLHTPSGANVLTF.

This clonotype has at least ten counts. The genes are TRBV4-2 and TRBJ2-6; D ambiguous. CDR3 size: 18 residues. CDR1 and CDR2 (germline): LGHNA, YNFKEQ. Between the trimmed V and J ends, which lost 0 bases and 0 bases, there was a span of 12 bases. This chain's CDR3 is CASSQDPLSVSGANVLTF. The CDR3 nucleotides are TGTGCCAGCAGCCAAGATCCCTTGTCGGTCTCTGGGGCCAACGTCCTGACTTTC.

In its sample, this clonotype was seen many times. The gene calls are TRBV28 and TRBJ2-1, with D perhaps TRBD1 (7 bases). V was trimmed by 6 bases and J by 4 bases, leaving 16 bases between them. Germline V lookup: CDR1 MDHEN, CDR2 SYDVKM. CDR3 length: 15 residues. CDR3 residues: CASSPRGVQYNEQFF. Written as DNA, the CDR3 is TGTGCCAGCAGCCCCAGGGGGGTCCAGTACAATGAGCAGTTCTTC.

The table lists this clonotype with a few counts. The rearrangement uses TRBV5-1 and TRBJ1-6; 9 nucleotides align to TRBD1. In germline, CDR1 is SGHRS, CDR2 YFSETQ. This CDR3 is 17 amino acids long. Unmatched junction bases numbered 13, after V lost 4 bases and J lost 8 bases. CDR3 in amino acids: CASSVTGTGFSDSPLHF. CDR3 DNA: TGCGCCAGCAGCGTAACCGGGACAGGGTTTTCGGATTCACCCCTCCACTTT.

This clonotype was observed a handful of times. The gene calls are TRBV7-2 and TRBJ2-2; 7 bases map to TRBD2. This CDR3 is built from 13 residues. V gave up 7 bases and J gave up 6 bases; unmatched junction bases: 5. Germline V gene data show CDR1 as SGHTA and CDR2 as FQGNSA. CDR3 nucleotide sequence: TGTGCCAGCACCCCTCGGGGGGCCGGGGAGCTGTTTTTT. Encoded protein: CASTPRGAGELFF.

This clonotype was counted many times. The chain carries TRBV9 and TRBJ2-5; D unresolved. This CDR3 comprises 12 residues. Germline values: CDR1 SGDLS, CDR2 YYNGEE. The germline V and J ends were trimmed by 0 bases and 4 bases, with 4 bases remaining between them. DNA of the CDR3: TGTGCCAGCAGCGTAGGAAGAGAGACCCAGTACTTC. This gives the protein CASSVGRETQYF.

For this clonotype: The junction does not match germline at one end; this may be a read error. The chain couples TRBV20-1 to TRBJ2-5, with 10 positions matching TRBD2. The germline V gene encodes CDR1 DFQATT and CDR2 SNEGSKA (reference sequence). This CDR3 comprises 17 residues. This CDR3 reads CCARDLRAGGPEKTQYF. CDR3 nucleotide sequence: TGCTGTGCTAGAGATCTCAGAGCGGGAGGGCCCGAAAAGACCCAGTACTTC.

The sample holds a few counts of this clonotype. The V gene is TRBV7-2, the J gene TRBJ2-3; 9 nucleotides agree with TRBD2. V lost 5 bases to trimming and J lost 6 bases; unmatched junction nucleotides: 9. Germline V gene data show CDR1 as SGHTA and CDR2 as FQGNSA. The CDR3 spans 15 residues. The CDR3 DNA reads TGTGCCAGCAGCCCAAAGAGCGGGGGGCGGGATACGCAGTATTTT. Protein product: CASSPKSGGRDTQYF.

This clonotype is medium-sized within its sample. This chain's CDR3 is CASSPSYWREYQETQYF. The CDR3 DNA reads as TGCGCCAGCAGCCCCTCTTATTGGAGGGAGTACCAAGAGACCCAGTACTTC. The chain recombines TRBV4-3 with TRBJ2-5; possibly TRBD2 for D (6 bases). Between the trimmed V and J ends, which lost 4 bases and 0 bases, there was a span of 18 bases. This CDR3 has 17 amino acids. CDR1 and CDR2 from the germline V gene are LGHNA and YSLEER.

The chain couples TRBV29-1 to TRBJ2-5; D call uncertain. V was pared by 7 bases and J by 5 bases, with 11 bases between. Per the germline V gene, CDR1 is SQVTM and CDR2 is ANQGSEA. The CDR3 runs to 11 residues. The CDR3 sequence: CSALRWETQYF. CDR3 DNA: TGCAGCGCACTGCGGTGGGAGACCCAGTACTTC.

This clonotype was counted at least ten times. The chain couples TRBV27 to TRBJ2-3, with D possibly being TRBD1 (5 bases). CDR1 and CDR2 (germline): MNHEY, SMNVEV (reference sequence). This CDR3 comprises 18 residues. Trimming took 4 bases from V and 0 from J, leaving 20 bases between them. The CDR3 here is CASSSTIQGYTSTDTQYF. As DNA, the CDR3 is TGTGCCAGCAGTTCCACCATTCAGGGTTACACTAGCACAGATACGCAGTATTTT.

The chain has TRBV7-2 and TRBJ2-7; TRBD1 aligns across 8 bases. Germline CDR1 and CDR2: SGHTA and FQGNSA. Trimming cost V 6 bases and J 2 bases; bases outside gene matches: 9. The CDR3 runs 15 residues. The CDR3 bases are TGTGCCAGCAGTACCGGGACAGGAGCTACCTACGAGCAGTACTTC. Its protein is CASSTGTGATYEQYF.

This chain uses TRBV11-2 with TRBJ2-1; D might be TRBD2 (6 bases). Germline V gene data show CDR1 as SGHAT and CDR2 as FQNNGV. This CDR3 has 16 amino acids. V gave up 5 bases and J gave up 9 bases, with 23 bases separating them. The CDR3 region has the DNA TGTGCCAGCAGCCTGCGCTGGGTGCGGGAATCGATTGAGCAGTTCTTC. Protein: CASSLRWVRESIEQFF.

Here the CDR3 reads CASSRTSPSYEQYF. The CDR3 nucleotides are TGTGCCAGCAGTAGGACTAGCCCTTCCTACGAGCAGTACTTC. The V and J genes are TRBV14 and TRBJ2-7, with 8 bases that match TRBD2. Germline CDR1 is SGHDN and CDR2 is FVKESK. This CDR3 contains 14 residues. Germline trimming cut 6 bases from V and 1 base from J; bases unmatched to any gene: 5. The full variable domain, with the rest looked up from reference TRBV14 and TRBJ2-7, is EAGVTQFPSHSVIEKGQTVTLRCDPISGHDNLYWYRRVMGKEIKFLLHFVKESKQDESGMPNNRFLAERTGGTYSTLKVQPAELEDSGVYFCASSRTSPSYEQYFGPGTRLTVT.

The sample holds many counts of this clonotype. V and J are TRBV5-1 and TRBJ2-7; D perhaps matches TRBD2 (6 bases). The germline gives CDR1 SGHRS, CDR2 YFSETQ. V shed 1 base and J shed 2 bases, with 10 bases lying between them. This CDR3 has 14 amino acids. This chain's CDR3 is CASSLTAGTYEQYF. In nucleotides, the CDR3 is TGCGCCAGCAGCTTGACAGCGGGTACCTACGAGCAGTACTTC.

The V call is TRBV7-2, the J call TRBJ2-3, with D possibly TRBD1 on 5 matching bases. Per germline, CDR1 SGHTA and CDR2 FQGNSA. This CDR3 is 14 amino acids long. Between the trimmed V and J ends, which lost 4 bases and 2 bases, there was a span of 10 bases. CDR3 region: CASSYRQTTDTQYF. The CDR3 region has the DNA TGTGCCAGCAGCTACAGACAGACCACAGATACGCAGTATTTT.

The table lists this clonotype with many counts. This chain uses TRBV20-1 with TRBJ1-1; no definite D call. The V gene's germline CDR1 is DFQATT and CDR2 SNEGSKA (reference sequence). Trimming removed 0 bases at V and 10 bases at J, with 15 bases between. This CDR3 has 13 residues. DNA of the CDR3: TGCAGTGCTAGAGAGGTATGGGAAGGAGGAGCTTTCTTT. Its translation is CSAREVWEGGAFF.

This clonotype has just a few counts. The rearrangement links TRBV14 to TRBJ2-1; D unresolved. Germline V gene data show CDR1 as SGHDN and CDR2 as FVKESK. V lost 0 bases and J 8 bases, leaving 5 bases between the germline ends. CDR3 length: 12 amino acids. The CDR3 reads CASSQDSHEQFF. CDR3 sequence (DNA): TGTGCCAGCAGCCAAGATTCGCATGAGCAGTTCTTC.